This TCR beta chain originates from a study of blood T cell repertoires in COVID-19 (TCRdb year 2020). The study in broad terms: The collaborator samples originated in the United States, Italy and Spain and spanned the acute and convalescent phases of COVID-19. Where HLA class I and class II types were available, the types were taken from metadata supplied by the sample provider, not from assay-based typing. Samples were obtained from the ongoing ImmuneRACE study (first 160 participants) and from 1,200 or so subjects provided by 6 global collaborators. The prospective study material was composed of cDNA or gDNA derived from T cells, B-cell-depleted T cells, or PBMCs. The sample metadata nearly always contained a de-identified subject ID, COVID-19 status, age in years and sex. A freely available public database, intended as a resource for researchers studying the immune response to SARS-CoV-2, is where the repertoires were released. Subjects who had been exposed to COVID-19, were actively infected with it, or had recovered from it provided the deeply sampled blood TCRbeta repertoires that made up the dataset.

At one collaborating source in Seattle, patients were enrolled during active infection and were followed longitudinally through the course of disease. The collaborating institutions used their own protocols to collect whole blood in K2EDTA tubes. For TCRbeta analysis, collaborators shipped samples in one of three forms: frozen whole blood, isolated PBMCs, or DNA extracted from either of those sample types. The immunoSEQ Assay, a bias-controlled multiplex PCR, was used to amplify TCRbeta CDR3 regions from genomic DNA. The source study handled its data this way. Within the assay, amplification of reference gene primers was used to estimate how many nucleated cells each sample contained. To quantify the absolute abundance of each unique TCRbeta CDR3 rearrangement, sequence reads were collapsed and filtered. For each sample, productive Simpson clonality was calculated as the square root of Simpson's diversity index over productive rearrangements. TCRdb mirrors the immuneACCESS table, restricted to in-frame sequences. Some clones are absent from its copies; in checked studies, under half trace to an unresolved V gene, and the reason for the others is unknown. V, J and clone size were drawn from that table, and D and trimming were deduced from the DNA. For this sample there are over 150,000 clones; around 95% appear just once. The ten largest clones represent approximately 0.8% of the sample.

Reading from cysteine to phenylalanine, the CDR3 counts 16 amino acids. The read is trimmed to its CDR3 DNA, 48 bases read in frame from base 1. V and J are truncated by 0 bases and 0 bases respectively, leaving an intervening sequence of 9 bases. Sequences LNHNV (CDR1) and YYDKDF (CDR2) are obtained from the germline V gene (reference sequence). Paper-wide results and their limitations: How much clinical and demographic metadata was included differed by source and by participant, and the metadata was provided uncurated.

This clone was seen only once. No antigen is known for it. Base-call qualities are not available, and no considerably larger clone is one nucleotide away. The V and J genes are TRBV15 and TRBJ1-3; there is no confident call for the D gene. This receptor was taken from a man aged 25 to 40 with COVID-19, enrolled during active disease. What was sequenced was peripheral blood. The CDR3: CATSRDLVISGNTIYF. The DNA sequence is as follows: TGTGCCACCAGCAGAGATCTAGTGATCTCTGGAAACACCATATATTTT.